This is a list of T cell receptor beta chains from one sample in a study of T cells after yellow fever vaccination. TCRdb fed the 5' RACE reads into MiXCR, producing one record per CDR3 protein. The data show 500,000 to 650,000 distinct CDR3 sequences, approximately 16% seen once. Specimen: PBMCs, collected 4 to 6 days after the first yellow fever vaccination. These receptor sequences come from a man between 18 and 35 years old who received the YFV17D yellow fever vaccine. Each CDR3 is given with its conserved first and last residue. The D gene is left open where the match is weak. Rows may omit the clone size; those that give it use once, few, many or a size class.

v_call,clone_size,d_call,j_call,cdr3_nt,cdr3_aa
TRBV25-1,few,-,TRBJ2-5,TGTGCCAGCATAAGTCAATGGAGAGACCAGTACTTC,CASISQWRDQYF
TRBV5-1,few,TRBD1,TRBJ2-7,TGCGCCAGCAGCGGGGGACAGGGGCGCGAGCAGTACTTC,CASSGGQGREQYF
TRBV7-9,once,TRBD1,TRBJ1-4,TGTGCCAGCAGCAGACAGGGGTCGGGTCGACCTAATGAAAAACTGTTTTTT,CASSRQGSGRPNEKLFF
TRBV7-8,many,TRBD2,TRBJ2-1,TGTGCCAGCAGCCCCGCGGGGGAGCCTCTACGGGTCCATGAGCAGTTCTTC,CASSPAGEPLRVHEQFF
TRBV11-2,-,TRBD2,TRBJ2-5,TGTGCCAGCAGCCCCGGGACTAGCGGGGGGGACCGAGAGACCCAGTACTTC,CASSPGTSGGDRETQYF
TRBV20-1,few,TRBD1,TRBJ2-7,TGCAGTGTCACATCCGGGACAGGGGCTTACGAGCAGTACTTC,CSVTSGTGAYEQYF
TRBV7-2,few,-,TRBJ2-1,TGTGCCAGCAGCTCCTTTACCGGCAATGAGCAGTTCTTC,CASSSFTGNEQFF
TRBV3-1,-,-,TRBJ2-1,TGTGCCAGCAGCCAAGTCGTCGGGGGACGTTACAATGAGCAGTTCTTC,CASSQVVGGRYNEQFF
TRBV6-2/TRBV6-3,few,-,TRBJ2-6,TGTGCCAGCGGTAGGCCCCCGTCCGATGGGGCCAACGTCCTGACTTTC,CASGRPPSDGANVLTF
TRBV6-5,-,-,TRBJ1-5,TGTGCCAGCAGTTACTCGGCCACTCAGCCCCAGCATTTT,CASSYSATQPQHF
TRBV6-2/TRBV6-3,few,-,TRBJ2-7,TGTGCCAGCAGTTACTCGGGACGTCCTGCCTACGAGCAGTACTTC,CASSYSGRPAYEQYF
TRBV7-7,few,TRBD2,TRBJ2-1,TGTGCTAGCAGCTCCGGGACTAGCGGGCGACATACCTACAATGAGCAGTTCTTC,CASSSGTSGRHTYNEQFF
TRBV3-1,few,TRBD2,TRBJ2-2,TGTGCCTTCAGTGCCGCGACTTTGCGGGGGGGCCTCGGCGGGGAGCTGTTTTTT,CAFSAATLRGGLGGELFF
TRBV10-3,few,-,TRBJ2-5,TGTGCCATCAGTGAGCCCAGACAGGACCAAGAGACCCAGTACTTC,CAISEPRQDQETQYF
TRBV20-1,few,TRBD2,TRBJ2-2,TGCAGTGCTAGAGGGGCCGAGACTAGCGAAGTTACCGGGGAGCTGTTTTTT,CSARGAETSEVTGELFF
TRBV7-9,few,-,TRBJ2-5,TGTGCCAGCAGCCGAGATGCGGGGACCCAGTACTTC,CASSRDAGTQYF
TRBV5-6,-,-,TRBJ1-1,TGTGCCAGCAGCTTGCAGCTTAGGGGGACGAACACTGAAGCTTTCTTT,CASSLQLRGTNTEAFF
TRBV6-2/TRBV6-3,few,TRBD1,TRBJ2-7,TGTGCCAGCAGATCGACAGGGAATCTCTACGAGCAGTACTTC,CASRSTGNLYEQYF